The sequence of this TCR beta chain was determined in a study of cytomegalovirus exposure and HLA in healthy donors. There are 17 residues in the CDR3. Germline CDR1 and CDR2: SEHNR and FQNEAQ (reference sequence). Deletions cut 0 bases from V and 8 bases from J, with 19 bases between. Study-level points and caveats: Through in vitro validation, a few CMV-associated chains were shown to be specific for CMV antigens. The Asian-associated ancestry cluster reportedly had fewer N-insertions than the approximately 670-donor mean in a later analysis.

This clone showed up just a few times. What it binds is unknown. In the PCR, 60 Vbeta and 13 Jbeta primers were used. Here immunoSEQ multiplex PCR was the method, and the copy in TCRdb shows in-frame clones only, minus some. The sample records some 91,000 clones, roughly 78% being singletons. J is TRBJ1-4 and V is TRBV7-9; D gene unclear. Material for sequencing was PBMCs. The sequence was obtained from a woman in her sixties in good health and CMV-seronegative. The CDR3 is CASSLALAGQRKEKLFF. The CDR3 DNA reads as TGTGCCAGCAGCTTAGCGTTGGCAGGTCAAAGGAAGGAAAAACTGTTTTTT.